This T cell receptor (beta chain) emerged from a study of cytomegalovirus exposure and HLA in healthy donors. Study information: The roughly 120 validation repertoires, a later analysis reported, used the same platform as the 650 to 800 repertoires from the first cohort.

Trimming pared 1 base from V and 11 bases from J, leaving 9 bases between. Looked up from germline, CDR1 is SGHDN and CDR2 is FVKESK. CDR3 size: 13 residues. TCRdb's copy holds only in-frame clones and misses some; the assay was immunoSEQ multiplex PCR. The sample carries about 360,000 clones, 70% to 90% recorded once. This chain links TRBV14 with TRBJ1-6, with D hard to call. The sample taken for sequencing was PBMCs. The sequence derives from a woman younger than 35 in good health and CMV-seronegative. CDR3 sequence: CASSQVEGTPLHF. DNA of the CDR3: TGTGCCAGCAGCCAAGTAGAGGGTACACCCCTCCACTTT.